This T cell receptor (beta chain) derives from a study of blood T cells in healthy people across ages. It was with a sample-barcoded 5' primer and a J-beta primer mix that a second PCR of about 7 to 12 cycles was run. Samples each returned at least 3 million CDR3-containing paired-end reads. Each CDR3 protein is one row after TCRdb ran MiXCR on the 5' RACE reads. The sample has 1 million to 1.2 million distinct CDR3 sequences; around two fifths are singletons. Healthy Russian Caucasian donors spanned ages about 6 to 100 years. Each donor's blood draw was ten milliliters of peripheral blood. V lost 8 bases, J lost 3 bases, and 14 bases stayed unmatched. The CDR3 is 17 amino acids. CDR1 is ENHRY, CDR2 SYGVKD, per germline. This clonotype was picked up many times.

The V and J genes are TRBV10-3 and TRBJ2-3, with 10 bases fitting TRBD1. The TCR originated in a man between 18 and 29 years old in good health. Sequenced: blood. The DNA for the CDR3 is TGTGCCATCGGAAGGGATCCGGGACAGGGGCGGACAGATACGCAGTATTTT. This codes for CAIGRDPGQGRTDTQYF.